The next 24 T cell receptor beta chains were all read from a single sample in a study of early T cells in non-severe SARS-CoV-2 infection (dated by TCRdb to about 2021). The library was produced with 5' RACE. Sequencing instrument: NextSeq 500. In TCRdb, the public reads were trimmed at Q25 with fastp and aligned with MiXCR, with productive beta chains retained. Each entry merges the rows of one CDR3 protein and shows their most common DNA and genes. In this sample the table shows some 49,000 distinct CDR3 sequences, roughly 4% of which occur a single time. Of the sample, 5% to 7.5% falls within the top ten clones. Material: whole blood. The origin of the receptors is an adult who was a healthcare worker with PCR-confirmed SARS-CoV-2 infection or an uninfected control (not recorded which).

The chain links TRBV25-1 to TRBJ2-1; 11 positions match TRBD2. After removal of 5 bases from V and 8 bases from J, the junction contained 5 bases not matched to a gene. CDR3 size: 14 residues. The germline gives CDR1 MGHDK, CDR2 SYGVNS. CDR3 sequence reads: CASSRLAGRDEQFF. CDR3 in DNA: TGTGCCAGCAGTCGACTAGCGGGAAGGGATGAGCAGTTCTTC.

This clonotype was seen repeatedly, ten times or more. V and J are TRBV4-2 and TRBJ2-1; D perhaps matches TRBD2 (6 bases). The V end was cut by 0 bases, the J end by 4 bases, with 7 bases between. The CDR3 length is 14 residues. Germline V CDR1 and CDR2: LGHNA, YNFKEQ. CDR3 loop: CASSQDGGYNEQFF. For the CDR3, the DNA is TGTGCCAGCAGCCAAGATGGGGGGTACAATGAGCAGTTCTTC.

This clonotype occurred many times. The gene calls are TRBV5-1 and TRBJ1-4; D is ambiguous. The CDR3 runs 14 residues. V lost 4 bases and J 8 bases, leaving 15 bases between the germline ends. Germline-derived CDR1 and CDR2 are SGHRS and YFSETQ. The CDR3 here is CASSRPEDGEKLFF. The CDR3 DNA follows: TGCGCCAGCAGCCGTCCCGAGGACGGGGAAAAACTGTTTTTT.

This clonotype showed up many times. The rearrangement links TRBV5-1 to TRBJ1-2; D perhaps matches TRBD1 (6 bases). Trimming took off 4 bases at V and 6 bases at J, with 10 bases between the two ends. The length of the CDR3 is 12 residues. Looked up from germline, CDR1 is SGHRS and CDR2 is YFSETQ. CDR3 nucleotide sequence: TGCGCCAGCAGCGGGCGGACAGATGGCTACACCTTC. It encodes CASSGRTDGYTF.

The chain has TRBV6-6 and TRBJ1-4; D is undetermined. V gave up 2 bases and J gave up 6 bases, with 7 bases separating them. This CDR3 spans 13 amino acids. The V gene's germline CDR1 is MNHNY and CDR2 SVGAGI (reference sequence). The CDR3 nucleotides read TGTGCCAGCAGTTACGCCAAGGATGAAAAACTGTTTTTT. It specifies CASSYAKDEKLFF.

The CDR3 DNA reads as TGTGCCACCAGTGACCCTGGACAGGGTTCGACCGGGGAGCTGTTTTTT. Encoded protein: CATSDPGQGSTGELFF. The chain couples TRBV24-1 to TRBJ2-2; 8 bases line up with TRBD1. This CDR3 contains 16 residues. Germline V gives CDR1 KGHDR, CDR2 SFDVKD. Unmatched junction bases numbered 8, after V lost 4 bases and J lost 5 bases.

This clonotype was observed at least ten times. The chain combines TRBV29-1 with TRBJ2-1, with 7 bases lining up with TRBD1. Germline-derived CDR1 and CDR2 are SQVTM and ANQGSEA. V lost 7 bases to trimming and J lost 7 bases; unmatched junction nucleotides: 10. The CDR3 is made up of 13 amino acids. As DNA, the CDR3 is TGCAGCGCGGGACCCCGACAGGGTAATGAGCAGTTCTTC. Residues: CSAGPRQGNEQFF.

This clonotype was seen more than once but under ten times. The chain couples TRBV7-2 to TRBJ2-5; the D gene is possibly TRBD2 (6 bases). Germline CDR1 is SGHTA and CDR2 is FQGNSA. The length of the CDR3 is 11 residues. Trimming removed 3 bases at V and 8 bases at J, with 7 bases between. The CDR3 DNA sequence: TGTGCCAGCAGCTTCGCGGGAACCCAGTACTTC. Translated, it gives CASSFAGTQYF.

The table lists this clonotype with many counts. The gene calls are TRBV11-2 and TRBJ2-1; TRBD2 aligns across 9 bases. The germline V gene encodes CDR1 SGHAT and CDR2 FQNNGV. The CDR3 runs 13 residues. Trimming removed 1 base from V and 13 bases from J; junction bases left unmatched: 5. CDR3: CASSLGGGEPQFF. The CDR3 DNA reads as TGTGCCAGCAGCTTAGGCGGGGGGGAGCCTCAGTTCTTC. Complete variable domain (other parts from reference TRBV11-2 and TRBJ2-1): EAGVAQSPRYKIIEKRQSVAFWCNPISGHATLYWYQQILGQGPKLLIQFQNNGVVDDSQLPKDRFSAERLKGVDSTLKIQPAKLEDSAVYLCASSLGGGEPQFFGPGTRLTVL.

This clonotype was counted ten times or more. The chain is built from TRBV5-1 and TRBJ2-2, with D perhaps being TRBD1 or TRBD2 (5 bases each). The V end lost 4 bases, the J end lost 4 bases, and 20 bases lay between the germline ends. Per the germline V gene, CDR1 is SGHRS and CDR2 is YFSETQ. The CDR3 runs to 17 residues. Here the CDR3 DNA reads TGCGCCAGCAGCCCTACCGCCGAGGGGTGGGGCACCGGGGAGCTGTTTTTT. Its translation is CASSPTAEGWGTGELFF.

Ten or more counts support this clonotype. V gene TRBV20-1 combines with J gene TRBJ2-1; TRBD2 aligns across 7 bases. This CDR3 comprises 14 residues. After removal of 6 bases from V and 7 bases from J, the junction contained 12 bases not matched to a gene. The germline CDR1 and CDR2 sequences are DFQATT and SNEGSKA (reference sequence). This chain's CDR3 is CSADGGSYGNEQFF. In DNA, the CDR3 is TGCAGTGCCGACGGCGGGAGCTATGGAAATGAGCAGTTCTTC.

V usage is TRBV7-8 and J usage is TRBJ2-3; 11 nucleotides agree with TRBD1. The germline gives CDR1 SGHVS, CDR2 FQNEAQ. J lost 4 bases, V lost 5 bases, and 5 bases had no gene match. This CDR3 region has 15 residues. CDR3 nucleotide sequence: TGTGCCAGCAGCCCTGGACAGGGGGCGGCAGATACGCAGTATTTT. Amino acid sequence: CASSPGQGAADTQYF.

This clonotype showed up many times. This chain joins TRBV30 and TRBJ2-6; D is undetermined. Trimming cost V 0 bases and J 13 bases, with 7 bases left between them. This CDR3 has 11 residues. CDR1 is GTSNPN, CDR2 SVGIG, per germline (reference sequence). Here the CDR3 DNA reads TGTGCCTGGAGTGTCCTGGGGGTCCTGACTTTC. Encoded protein: CAWSVLGVLTF.

The J gene is TRBJ1-2, the V gene TRBV20-1; D is possibly TRBD1 (6 bases). CDR1 is DFQATT and CDR2 is SNEGSKA in the germline V gene (reference sequence). With 3 bases removed from V and 3 bases from J, the gap between germline ends came to 8 bases. There are 12 residues in the CDR3. CDR3 nucleotides: TGCAGTGCTAGGAGGGGGGACTATGGCTACACCTTC. Protein product: CSARRGDYGYTF.

This clonotype was observed many times. The rearrangement uses TRBV18 and TRBJ1-1, with D uncertain. The germline V and J ends were trimmed by 2 bases and 2 bases, with 6 bases remaining between them. CDR1 and CDR2 from the germline V gene are KGHSH and LQKENI. The CDR3 runs 13 residues. For the CDR3, the DNA is TGTGCCAGCTCACCAATCACTAACACTGAAGCTTTCTTT. It is translated as CASSPITNTEAFF.

This clonotype was counted many times. The chain employs TRBV6-5 and TRBJ1-1; 9 bases map to TRBD1. J gave up 0 bases and V 4 bases, and 6 bases lay outside the gene matches. This CDR3 comprises 16 residues. Looked up from germline, CDR1 is MNHEY and CDR2 is SVGAGI. Here the CDR3 reads CASSSGTGFMNTEAFF. The CDR3 DNA reads as TGTGCCAGCAGTTCCGGGACAGGGTTTATGAACACTGAAGCTTTCTTT.

This clonotype was counted at least ten times. V is TRBV6-5 and J is TRBJ2-7, with unresolved D. From germline, CDR1 is MNHEY and CDR2 SVGAGI. CDR3 length: 14 amino acids. Deletions cut 0 bases from V and 0 bases from J, with 6 bases between. The CDR3 is CASSYSFLSYEQYF. The CDR3 bases are TGTGCCAGCAGTTACTCCTTTCTCTCCTACGAGCAGTACTTC.

This clonotype was counted many times. This sequence joins TRBV18 and TRBJ1-5; 7 bases are a match to TRBD1. CDR3 length: 15 amino acids. Losses at the gene ends were 3 bases for V and 1 base for J; bases not matched to a gene: 3. Germline CDR1 reads KGHSH; CDR2 reads LQKENI. The CDR3 DNA reads TGTGCCAGCTCACCCCAGGGGGGGAGCAATCAGCCCCAGCATTTT. Translating gives CASSPQGGSNQPQHF.

This clonotype was counted many times. The gene calls are TRBV7-6 and TRBJ2-3; 13 positions match TRBD2. Germline V gene data show CDR1 as SGHVS and CDR2 as FNYEAQ. The CDR3 length is 15 residues. V was pared by 5 bases and J by 9 bases, with 8 bases of the junction left unmatched. This CDR3 is CASSEPGLAGPTQYF. CDR3 nucleotide sequence: TGTGCCAGCAGCGAACCGGGACTAGCGGGGCCGACGCAGTATTTT.

This clonotype was recorded many times. The gene calls are TRBV5-4 and TRBJ2-1; no clear D gene. The germline V gene has CDR1 SGHNT and CDR2 YYREEE (reference sequence). The V and J ends lost 3 bases and 2 bases respectively, with 12 bases between them. The CDR3 spans 15 residues. CDR3 in amino acids: CASSSKSAAYNEQFF. The CDR3 nucleotides read TGTGCCAGCAGCTCCAAGAGCGCCGCCTACAATGAGCAGTTCTTC.

The V gene is TRBV5-4, the J gene TRBJ2-5; D ambiguous. Between the trimmed V and J ends, which lost 3 bases and 0 bases, there was a span of 3 bases. The CDR3 has 12 residues. Germline V gene data show CDR1 as SGHNT and CDR2 as YYREEE (reference sequence). Written as DNA, the CDR3 is TGTGCCAGCAGCTCCCACCAAGAGACCCAGTACTTC. Residues: CASSSHQETQYF.

This clonotype was counted at least ten times. The chain couples TRBV29-1 to TRBJ2-2; the D is unclear. Looked up from germline, CDR1 is SQVTM and CDR2 is ANQGSEA. The CDR3 is 12 residues long. The V end lost 5 bases, the J end lost 7 bases, and 11 bases lay between the germline ends. The CDR3 sequence: CSVHPPDGELFF. CDR3 DNA: TGCAGCGTTCACCCCCCGGACGGGGAGCTGTTTTTT.

V and J are TRBV18 and TRBJ2-5; D not resolved. Germline V gene sequence: CDR1 KGHSH, CDR2 LQKENI. The germline V and J ends were trimmed by 4 bases and 4 bases, with 13 bases remaining between them. The CDR3 is made up of 14 amino acids. CDR3 nucleotides: TGTGCCAGCTCACTTTCTAGAGGCGCAGAGACCCAGTACTTC. Protein product: CASSLSRGAETQYF.

This clonotype appeared many times. CDR3 nucleotides: TGTGCCAGCAGCCAAGAAAAATCTAGCCTAAACACCGGGGAGCTGTTTTTT. It translates to CASSQEKSSLNTGELFF. The chain uses TRBV4-2 and TRBJ2-2, with D possibly matching TRBD2 (5 bases). The V gene lost 0 bases and the J gene lost 2 bases, with 13 bases spanning the gap. Germline CDR1 is LGHNA and CDR2 is YNFKEQ. This CDR3 is built from 17 residues.